Here is one TCR beta chain with its context. This specimen belongs to a study of control samples from healthy donors and cancer patients. The germline CDR1 and CDR2 sequences are SGHTA and FQGNSA. Unmatched junction bases numbered 13, after V lost 5 bases and J lost 7 bases. The CDR3 loop spans 15 amino acids. Assay: immunoSEQ multiplex PCR; the TCRdb copy retains only in-frame clones and omits some. Of over 85,000 clones listed, 88% are singletons. The material sequenced was PBMCs. The rearrangement links TRBV7-2 to TRBJ2-5; 7 positions match TRBD2. The receptor comes from a woman aged 55-70 years with lung cancer. CDR3 loop: CASSPGTIRSGTQYF. CDR3 DNA sequence: TGTGCCAGCAGCCCCGGGACTATCCGGTCGGGGACCCAGTACTTC.